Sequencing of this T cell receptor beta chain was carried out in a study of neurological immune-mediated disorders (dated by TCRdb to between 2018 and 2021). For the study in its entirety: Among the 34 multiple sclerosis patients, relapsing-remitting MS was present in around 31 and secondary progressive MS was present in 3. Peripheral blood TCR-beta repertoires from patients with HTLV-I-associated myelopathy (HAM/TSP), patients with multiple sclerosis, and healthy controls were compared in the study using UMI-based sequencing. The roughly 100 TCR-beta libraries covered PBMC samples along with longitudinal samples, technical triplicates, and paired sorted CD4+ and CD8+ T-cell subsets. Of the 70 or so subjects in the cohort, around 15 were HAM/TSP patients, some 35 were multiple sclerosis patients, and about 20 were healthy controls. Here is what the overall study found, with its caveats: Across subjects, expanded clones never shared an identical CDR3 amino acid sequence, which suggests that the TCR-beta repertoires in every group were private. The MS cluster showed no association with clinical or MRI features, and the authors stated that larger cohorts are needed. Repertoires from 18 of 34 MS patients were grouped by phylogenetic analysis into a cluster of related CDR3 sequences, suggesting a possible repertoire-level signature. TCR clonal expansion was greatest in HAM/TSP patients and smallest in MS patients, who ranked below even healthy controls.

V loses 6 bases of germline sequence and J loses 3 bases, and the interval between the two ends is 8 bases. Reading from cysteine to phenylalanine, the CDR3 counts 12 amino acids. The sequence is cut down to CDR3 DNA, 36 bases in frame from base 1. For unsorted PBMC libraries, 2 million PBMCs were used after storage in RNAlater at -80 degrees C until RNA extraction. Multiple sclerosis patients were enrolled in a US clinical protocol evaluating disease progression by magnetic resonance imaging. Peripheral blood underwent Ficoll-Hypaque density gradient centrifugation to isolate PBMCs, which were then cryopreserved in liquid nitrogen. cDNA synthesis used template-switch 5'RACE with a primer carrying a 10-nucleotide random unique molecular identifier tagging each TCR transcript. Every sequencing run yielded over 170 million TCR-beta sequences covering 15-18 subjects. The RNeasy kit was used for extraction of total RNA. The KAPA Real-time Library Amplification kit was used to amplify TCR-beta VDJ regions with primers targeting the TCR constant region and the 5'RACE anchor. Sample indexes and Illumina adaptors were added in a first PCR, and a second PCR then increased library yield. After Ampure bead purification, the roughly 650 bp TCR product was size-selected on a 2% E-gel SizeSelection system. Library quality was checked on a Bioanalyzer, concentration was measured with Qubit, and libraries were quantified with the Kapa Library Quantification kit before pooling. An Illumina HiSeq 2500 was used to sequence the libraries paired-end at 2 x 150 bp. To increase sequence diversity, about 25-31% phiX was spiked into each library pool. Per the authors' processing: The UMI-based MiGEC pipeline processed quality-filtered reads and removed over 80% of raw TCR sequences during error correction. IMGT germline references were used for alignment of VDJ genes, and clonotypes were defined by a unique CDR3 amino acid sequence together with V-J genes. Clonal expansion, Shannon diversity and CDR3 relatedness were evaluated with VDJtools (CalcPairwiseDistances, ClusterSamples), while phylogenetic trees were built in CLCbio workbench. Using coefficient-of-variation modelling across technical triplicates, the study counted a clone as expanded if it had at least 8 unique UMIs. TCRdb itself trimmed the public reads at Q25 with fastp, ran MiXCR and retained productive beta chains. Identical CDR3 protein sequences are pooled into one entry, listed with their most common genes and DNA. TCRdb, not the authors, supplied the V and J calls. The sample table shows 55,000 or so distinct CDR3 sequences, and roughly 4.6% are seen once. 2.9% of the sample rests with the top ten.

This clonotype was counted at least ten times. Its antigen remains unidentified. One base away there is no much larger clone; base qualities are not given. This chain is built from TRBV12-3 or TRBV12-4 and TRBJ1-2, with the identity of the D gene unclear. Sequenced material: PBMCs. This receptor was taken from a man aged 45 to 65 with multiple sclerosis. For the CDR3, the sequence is CASSLLDYGYTF. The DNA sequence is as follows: TGTGCCAGCAGCCTCCTGGACTATGGCTACACCTTC.